This T cell receptor (beta chain) was retrieved from a study of beta chain features in type 1 diabetes. Study-wide context: No patient-donor differences in age, gender, total cells or subset yield. Overall study findings and caveats: TCRB CDR3s from Type 1 diabetes patients were moderately but significantly shorter in all four CD4+ subsets.

This clone occurred a few times. Its cognate antigen is unknown. Germline CDR1 reads SGHVS; CDR2 reads FQNEAQ. CDR3 size: 12 residues. V was clipped by 6 bases and J by 8 bases, with 13 bases between them. Of the isolated RNA, all was reverse transcribed, and so the sequenced material was expressed TCRB transcripts. Sequenced by immunoSEQ multiplex PCR; TCRdb stores in-frame clones only, minus some. The sample records some 14,000 clones, approximately 69% being singletons. The sequenced sample consisted of stem cell memory CD4+ T cells from blood. The TCR was taken from a woman aged 18-30 years with type 1 diabetes. The rearrangement uses TRBV7-8 and TRBJ1-1; D not resolved. The CDR3 loop is CASSKPGAEAFF. CDR3 sequence (DNA): TGTGCCAGCAGTAAGCCGGGAGCCGAAGCTTTCTTT.